This T cell receptor beta chain was identified during a study of blood T cell repertoires in COVID-19. CDR1 is SGHTA, CDR2 FQGNSA, per germline. The CDR3 has 13 amino acids. Deletions cut 5 bases from V and 10 bases from J, with 16 bases between. Repertoires were generated with immunoSEQ multiplex PCR, while TCRdb's copy carries only in-frame clones and drops some. The sample lists about 56,000 clones; roughly 83% were seen once. The Seattle patients joined while their infection was active and were tracked longitudinally afterward. The V gene is TRBV7-2, the J gene TRBJ2-3; the D gene is possibly TRBD1 (5 bases). The sequencing sample was made of peripheral blood. This receptor was identified in a man in his fifties or sixties with COVID-19, enrolled during active disease. The CDR3 loop reads CASSAQQAASQYF. CDR3 bases: TGTGCCAGCAGCGCCCAACAGGCCGCTTCGCAGTATTTT.